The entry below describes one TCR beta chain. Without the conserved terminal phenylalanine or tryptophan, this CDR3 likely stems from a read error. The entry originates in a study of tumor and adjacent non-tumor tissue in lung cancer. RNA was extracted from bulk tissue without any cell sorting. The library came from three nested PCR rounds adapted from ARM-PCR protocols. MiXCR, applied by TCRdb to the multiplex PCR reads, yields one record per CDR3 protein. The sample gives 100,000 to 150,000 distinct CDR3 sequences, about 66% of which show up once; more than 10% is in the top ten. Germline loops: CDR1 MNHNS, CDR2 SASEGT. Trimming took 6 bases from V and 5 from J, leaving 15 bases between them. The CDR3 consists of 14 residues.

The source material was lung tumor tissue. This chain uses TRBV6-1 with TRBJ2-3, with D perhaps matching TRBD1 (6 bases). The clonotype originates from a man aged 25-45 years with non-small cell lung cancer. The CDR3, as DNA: TGTGCCAGCAGCGTCCGGGACACAAGAGATACGCAGTATCTT. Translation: CASSVRDTRDTQYL.